The clone carrying this T cell receptor beta chain was detected only once. Original handling: From reference gene primer amplification, estimates of nucleated cell counts were derived. Clones were read by immunoSEQ multiplex PCR, and TCRdb kept only the in-frame ones, dropping some. V, J and clone size were drawn from that table, and D and trimming were deduced from the DNA. Of around 390,000 clones listed, roughly 89% are singletons. This specimen belongs to a study of blood T cell repertoires in COVID-19. Whole-study context: Sample material is recorded as cDNA or gDNA derived from T cells, B-cell-depleted T cells, or PBMCs.

This CDR3 is built from 13 residues. The V segment lost 5 bases and the J segment 2 bases; nucleotides outside the gene matches: 2. Germline-derived CDR1 and CDR2 are SEHNR and FQNEAQ (reference sequence). This TCR was sampled from a woman aged 45 to 65 who had recovered from COVID-19. The chain has TRBV7-9 and TRBJ2-5; 7 positions agree with TRBD2. Sequences were obtained from PBMCs or T cells enriched from blood (not recorded which). The CDR3 DNA follows: TGTGCCAGCAGCCCGGGGGGACAAGAGACCCAGTACTTC. Amino acid sequence: CASSPGGQETQYF.